Included here is one T cell receptor beta chain sequence, with context. Its matching antigen is unknown. This sample was included in a study of immune cell composition in non-small cell lung cancer. TCRdb's table, derived via immunoSEQ multiplex PCR, lists solely in-frame clones and lacks some. The table shows about 2,500 clones, with roughly two thirds occurring only once. Study outcomes and limitations: Tumour TCR-beta clonality was not significantly tied to smoking pack-years.

The CDR3 contains 12 residues. The V and J ends lost 6 bases and 2 bases respectively, with 8 bases between them. Germline-derived CDR1 and CDR2 are SGDLS and YYNGEE. The normal lung sample lay at least 3 cm, and maximally far, from the tumour. Genomic DNA came from frozen unsorted single-cell suspensions. The genes are TRBV9 and TRBJ1-1; D remains ambiguous. The sample consisted of non-adjacent lung tissue. The origin of this receptor is a human donor with non-small cell lung cancer. CDR3 coding DNA: TGTGCCAGCAATGAGGGAAACACTGAAGCTTTCTTT. It is translated as CASNEGNTEAFF. The full variable domain, completed using reference TRBV9 and TRBJ1-1, is DSGVTQTPKHLITATGQRVTLRCSPRSGDLSVYWYQQSLDQGLQFLIQYYNGEERAKGNILERFSAQQFPDLHSELNLSSLELGDSALYFCASNEGNTEAFFGQGTRLTVV.